This passage covers 14 T cell receptor beta chains from one sample sequenced in a study of cytomegalovirus exposure and HLA in healthy donors. Primers: 60 Vbeta forward and 13 Jbeta reverse. Sequencing was performed with immunoSEQ multiplex PCR; in TCRdb, only in-frame clones are kept and a portion is missing. The table has 100,000 to 150,000 clones, more than 65% seen once. The sample taken for sequencing was PBMCs. Receptor source: a middle-aged woman in good health and CMV-seropositive.

This clone was picked up a small number of times. V usage is TRBV11-2 and J usage is TRBJ2-5, with D uncertain. The CDR3 extends over 12 amino acids. Per the germline V gene, CDR1 is SGHAT and CDR2 is FQNNGV. The germline V and J ends were trimmed by 1 base and 5 bases, with 5 bases remaining between them. This CDR3 reads CASSLAQETQYF. In DNA form, the CDR3 reads TGTGCCAGCAGCTTAGCGCAGGAGACCCAGTACTTC.

The chain is built from TRBV7-2 and TRBJ2-1, with no clear D. Trimming stripped 0 bases from V and 4 bases from J, with 7 bases between. The germline V gene has CDR1 SGHTA and CDR2 FQGNSA. The CDR3 loop spans 14 amino acids. CDR3: CASSLAVAYNEQFF. The CDR3 region has the DNA TGTGCCAGCAGCTTAGCAGTAGCTTACAATGAGCAGTTCTTC.

This clone turned up a few times. The rearrangement uses TRBV5-5 and TRBJ2-5; tentatively, D is TRBD1 (5 bases). Germline V CDR1 and CDR2: SGHKS, YYEKEE (reference sequence). The CDR3 has 13 residues. V was trimmed by 5 bases and J by 5 bases, leaving 13 bases between them. The CDR3 DNA reads TGTGCCAGCAGACTGGCTCCAGGGGAGACCCAGTACTTC. This encodes CASRLAPGETQYF.

The chain recombines TRBV28 with TRBJ2-1; the match to TRBD2 covers 11 bases. The length of the CDR3 is 17 residues. Trimming took 0 bases from V and 7 from J; bases not matched to a gene: 8. Germline V gives CDR1 MDHEN, CDR2 SYDVKM. Here the CDR3 reads CASSLWGTSGRKNEQFF. CDR3 nucleotide sequence: TGTGCCAGCAGTTTATGGGGAACTAGCGGGAGAAAGAATGAGCAGTTCTTC.

The rearrangement links TRBV7-9 to TRBJ1-2; no reliable D call. V gave up 6 bases and J gave up 8 bases, with 16 bases separating them. Per germline, CDR1 SEHNR and CDR2 FQNEAQ (reference sequence). The CDR3 is made up of 13 amino acids. In DNA, the CDR3 is TGTGCCAGCAGTGAGATAATTCCGGGAGGCTACACCTTC. It codes for CASSEIIPGGYTF.

This chain uses TRBV7-9 with TRBJ2-5; 7 bases match TRBD1. Germline V gives CDR1 SEHNR, CDR2 FQNEAQ (reference sequence). Trimming took 8 bases from V and 8 from J; bases not matched to a gene: 5. This CDR3 has 11 residues. In nucleotides, the CDR3 is TGTGCCAGCGGGACAGAGATCACCCAGTACTTC. Its protein product is CASGTEITQYF.

As for this clone: A junction boundary mismatches the germline segment, possibly from a read error. V and J are TRBV28 and TRBJ1-2; 8 positions agree with TRBD1. The CDR3 totals 15 residues. Germline values: CDR1 MDHEN, CDR2 SYDVKM. CDR3 in amino acids: CAIRPRTGINYDYTF. The CDR3 DNA is TGTGCCATCAGGCCAAGGACAGGGATAAACTATGACTACACCTTC.

CDR3 coding DNA: TGTGCCAGCAGTGAATGGGGGACAGATTTCTACGAGCAGTACTTC. As protein: CASSEWGTDFYEQYF. The J gene is TRBJ2-7, the V gene TRBV6-1, with TRBD1 matching over 7 bases. From germline, CDR1 is MNHNS and CDR2 SASEGT. The length of the CDR3 is 15 residues. The junction had 7 bases not matched to a gene; V was cut back by 2 bases and J by 3 bases.

The V call is TRBV5-4, the J call TRBJ1-3; D call uncertain. Germline assignment: CDR1 SGHNT and CDR2 YYREEE (reference sequence). V was clipped by 0 bases and J by 0 bases, with 7 bases between them. CDR3 length: 15 residues. DNA for the CDR3: TGTGCCAGCAGCTTGGCCGGGTTCTCTGGAAACACCATATATTTT. It is translated as CASSLAGFSGNTIYF.

This clone is a singleton in its sample. This sequence joins TRBV11-2 and TRBJ1-1; weak D call: TRBD1 (6 bases). Germline V gene data show CDR1 as SGHAT and CDR2 as FQNNGV. This CDR3 spans 14 amino acids. The V gene lost 3 bases and the J gene lost 2 bases, with 10 bases spanning the gap. The CDR3 loop reads CASSFLQGNTEAFF. CDR3 nucleotides: TGTGCCAGCAGCTTTTTACAGGGAAACACTGAAGCTTTCTTT.

The CDR3 region has the DNA TGTGCCAGTAGCCCTACTACACGGAGCCCCTATGGCTACACCTTC. It encodes CASSPTTRSPYGYTF. The chain couples TRBV19 to TRBJ1-2; D uncertain. The CDR3 runs to 15 residues. Germline assignment: CDR1 LNHDA and CDR2 SQIVND (reference sequence). V lost 6 bases, J lost 4 bases, and 18 bases lay in between.

This rearrangement joins TRBV11-2 to TRBJ1-1; the D gene is possibly TRBD1 (5 bases). Germline V gene sequence: CDR1 SGHAT, CDR2 FQNNGV. The CDR3 sequence is 16 residues long. V was shortened by 5 bases and J by 0 bases, with 16 bases between the two germline ends. The CDR3 DNA sequence: TGTGCCAGCAGCACAATTATAGGGGCCCTGAACACTGAAGCTTTCTTT. Protein: CASSTIIGALNTEAFF. Together with reference TRBV11-2 and TRBJ1-1, the CDR3 gives the full variable domain: EAGVAQSPRYKIIEKRQSVAFWCNPISGHATLYWYQQILGQGPKLLIQFQNNGVVDDSQLPKDRFSAERLKGVDSTLKIQPAKLEDSAVYLCASSTIIGALNTEAFFGQGTRLTVV.

The chain couples TRBV5-1 to TRBJ2-3, with 9 bases identical to TRBD2. This CDR3 contains 16 residues. Germline V gene sequence: CDR1 SGHRS, CDR2 YFSETQ. The J segment lost 4 bases and the V segment lost 0 bases, leaving 6 bases of the junction unmatched. The chain's CDR3 is CASSLGNSGRADTQYF. The CDR3 DNA sequence: TGCGCCAGCAGCTTGGGCAATAGCGGGAGAGCAGATACGCAGTATTTT.

In this sample, this clone turned up many times. The genes are TRBV7-2 and TRBJ1-5; no clear D. The CDR3 extends over 13 amino acids. Germline V CDR1 and CDR2: SGHTA, FQGNSA. V lost 0 bases, J lost 6 bases, and 6 bases lay in between. The CDR3 spells CASSLALPQPQHF. The CDR3 DNA reads TGTGCCAGCAGCTTAGCCCTCCCTCAGCCCCAGCATTTT.